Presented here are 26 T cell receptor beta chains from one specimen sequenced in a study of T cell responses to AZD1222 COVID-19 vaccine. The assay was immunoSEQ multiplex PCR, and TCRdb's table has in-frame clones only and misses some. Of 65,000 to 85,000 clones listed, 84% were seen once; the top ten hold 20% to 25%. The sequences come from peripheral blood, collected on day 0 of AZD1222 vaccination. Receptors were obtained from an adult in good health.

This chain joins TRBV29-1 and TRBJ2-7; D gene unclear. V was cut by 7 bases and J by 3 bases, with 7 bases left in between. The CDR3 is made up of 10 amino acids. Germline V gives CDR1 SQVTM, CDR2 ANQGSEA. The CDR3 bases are TGCAGCGCTACAGACTACGAGCAGTACTTC. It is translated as CSATDYEQYF.

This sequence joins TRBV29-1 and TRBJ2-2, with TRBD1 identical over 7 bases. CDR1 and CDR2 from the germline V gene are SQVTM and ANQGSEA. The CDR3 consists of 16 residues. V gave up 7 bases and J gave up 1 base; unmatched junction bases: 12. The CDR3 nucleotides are TGCAGCGCTGGGGATACCGGGACAGAGAACACCGGGGAGCTGTTTTTT. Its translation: CSAGDTGTENTGELFF.

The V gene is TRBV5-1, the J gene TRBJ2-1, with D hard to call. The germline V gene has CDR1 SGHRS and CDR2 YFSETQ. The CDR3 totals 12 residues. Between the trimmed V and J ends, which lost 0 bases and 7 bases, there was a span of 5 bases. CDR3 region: CASSLEGNEQFF. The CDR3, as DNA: TGCGCCAGCAGCTTGGAAGGTAATGAGCAGTTCTTC.

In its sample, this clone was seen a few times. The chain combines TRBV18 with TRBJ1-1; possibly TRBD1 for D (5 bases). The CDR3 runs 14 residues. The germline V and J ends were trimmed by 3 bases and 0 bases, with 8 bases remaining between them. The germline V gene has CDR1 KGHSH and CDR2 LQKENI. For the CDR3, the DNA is TGTGCCAGCTCACCGGGGGGAATGAACACTGAAGCTTTCTTT. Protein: CASSPGGMNTEAFF.

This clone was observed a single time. CDR3 DNA: TGTGCCAGCTCACCAGAGGGACAGACTAACTATGGCTACACCTTC. Its protein product is CASSPEGQTNYGYTF. V gene TRBV18 combines with J gene TRBJ1-2; TRBD1 aligns across 7 bases. CDR3 size: 15 residues. V gave up 2 bases and J gave up 0 bases; unmatched junction bases: 3. CDR1 and CDR2 from the germline V gene are KGHSH and LQKENI.

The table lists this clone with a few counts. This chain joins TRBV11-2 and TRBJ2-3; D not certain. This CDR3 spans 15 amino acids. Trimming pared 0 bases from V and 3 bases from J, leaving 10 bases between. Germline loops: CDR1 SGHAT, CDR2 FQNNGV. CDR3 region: CASSLDGGTTDTQYF. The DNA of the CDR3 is TGTGCCAGCAGCTTAGATGGTGGTACGACAGATACGCAGTATTTT.

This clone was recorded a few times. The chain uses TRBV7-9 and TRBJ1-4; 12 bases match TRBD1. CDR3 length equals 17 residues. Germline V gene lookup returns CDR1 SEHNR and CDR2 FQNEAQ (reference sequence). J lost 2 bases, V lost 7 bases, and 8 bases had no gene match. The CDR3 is CASTPGTGGFTNEKLFF. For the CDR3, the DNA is TGTGCCAGCACGCCAGGGACAGGGGGCTTCACTAATGAAAAACTGTTTTTT.

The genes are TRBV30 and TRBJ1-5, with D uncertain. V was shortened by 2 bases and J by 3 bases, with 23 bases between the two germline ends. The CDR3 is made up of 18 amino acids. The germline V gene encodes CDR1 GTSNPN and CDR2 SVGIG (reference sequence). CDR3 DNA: TGTGCCTGGAGTACCCAGGACCCTTTTGTGGGCGCCAATCAGCCCCAGCATTTT. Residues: CAWSTQDPFVGANQPQHF.

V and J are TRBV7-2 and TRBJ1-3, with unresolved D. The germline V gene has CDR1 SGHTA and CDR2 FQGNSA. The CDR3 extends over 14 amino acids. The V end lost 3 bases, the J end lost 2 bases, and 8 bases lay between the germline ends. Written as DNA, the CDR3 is TGTGCCAGCAGCTTCGGACCCCCTGGAAACACCATATATTTT. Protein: CASSFGPPGNTIYF.

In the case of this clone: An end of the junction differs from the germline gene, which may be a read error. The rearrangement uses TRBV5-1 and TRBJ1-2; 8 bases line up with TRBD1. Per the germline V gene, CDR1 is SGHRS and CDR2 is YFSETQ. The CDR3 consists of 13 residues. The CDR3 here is CASRLGQDEGYTF. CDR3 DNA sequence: TGCGCCAGCAGATTGGGACAGGACGAGGGCTACACCTTC. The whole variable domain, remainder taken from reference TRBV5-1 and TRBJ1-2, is KAGVTQTPRYLIKTRGQQVTLSCSPISGHRSVSWYQQTPGQGLQFLFEYFSETQRNKGNFPGRFSGRQFSNSRSEMNVSTLELGDSALYLCASRLGQDEGYTFGSGTRLTVV.

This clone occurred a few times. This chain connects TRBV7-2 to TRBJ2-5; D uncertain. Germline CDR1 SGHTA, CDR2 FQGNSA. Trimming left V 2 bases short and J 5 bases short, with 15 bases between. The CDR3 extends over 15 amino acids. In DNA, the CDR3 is TGTGCCAGCAGCTTAAGTTCTCTGCGCTCGGAGACCCAGTACTTC. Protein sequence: CASSLSSLRSETQYF.

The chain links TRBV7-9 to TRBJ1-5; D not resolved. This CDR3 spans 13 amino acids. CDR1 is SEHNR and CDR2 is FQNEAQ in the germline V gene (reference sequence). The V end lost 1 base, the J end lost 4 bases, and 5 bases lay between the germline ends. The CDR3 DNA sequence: TGTGCCAGCAGCTTAGAACCGAATCAGCCCCAGCATTTT. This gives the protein CASSLEPNQPQHF.

The CDR3 sequence is CASSLVSRPSLSHRVSLHF. For the CDR3, the DNA is TGTGCCAGCAGCTTAGTATCCAGACCCTCTCTTAGCCACCGGGTCTCCCTCCACTTT. The chain links TRBV7-2 to TRBJ1-6; no firm D call. Germline V lookup: CDR1 SGHTA, CDR2 FQGNSA. This CDR3 is built from 19 residues. Trimming removed 1 base from V and 14 bases from J, with 30 bases in between.

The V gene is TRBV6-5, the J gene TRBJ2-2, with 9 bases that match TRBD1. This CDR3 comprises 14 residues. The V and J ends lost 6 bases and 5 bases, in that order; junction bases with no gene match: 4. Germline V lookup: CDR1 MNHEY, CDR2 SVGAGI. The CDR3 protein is CASRRDRGTGELFF. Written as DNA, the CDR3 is TGTGCCAGCAGACGTGACAGGGGGACCGGGGAGCTGTTTTTT.

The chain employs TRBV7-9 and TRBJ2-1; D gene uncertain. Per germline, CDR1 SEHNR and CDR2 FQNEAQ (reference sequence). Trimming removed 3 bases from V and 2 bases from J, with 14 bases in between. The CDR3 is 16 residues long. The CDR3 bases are TGTGCCAGCAGCTTTGCTGTGACGGTAACCTACAATGAGCAGTTCTTC. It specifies CASSFAVTVTYNEQFF. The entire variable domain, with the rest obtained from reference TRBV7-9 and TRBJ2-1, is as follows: DTGVSQNPRHKITKRGQNVTFRCDPISEHNRLYWYRQTLGQGPEFLTYFQNEAQLEKSRLLSDRFSAERPKGSFSTLEIQRTEQGDSAMYLCASSFAVTVTYNEQFFGPGTRLTVL.

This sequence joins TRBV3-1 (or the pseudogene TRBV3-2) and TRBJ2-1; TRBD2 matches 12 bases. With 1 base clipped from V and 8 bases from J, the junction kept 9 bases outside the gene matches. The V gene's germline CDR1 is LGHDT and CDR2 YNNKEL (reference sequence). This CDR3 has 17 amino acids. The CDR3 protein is CASSQVLVTSGSYEQFF. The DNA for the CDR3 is TGTGCCAGCAGCCAAGTCCTTGTGACTAGCGGGAGTTATGAGCAGTTCTTC.

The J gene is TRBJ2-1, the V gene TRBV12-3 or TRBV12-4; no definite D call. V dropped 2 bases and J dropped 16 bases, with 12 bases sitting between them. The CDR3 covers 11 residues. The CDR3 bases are TGTGCCAGCAGTTTACTGGGCCTTTTCTTCTTC. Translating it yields CASSLLGLFFF.

In DNA form, the CDR3 reads TGTGCCAGCAGCTTAAATGGCAGGAGTGTGAACACCGGGGAGCTGTTTTTT. It is translated as CASSLNGRSVNTGELFF. V usage is TRBV7-3 and J usage is TRBJ2-2; no clear D gene. Between the trimmed V and J ends, which lost 1 base and 1 base, there was a span of 13 bases. This CDR3 has 17 amino acids. Germline CDR1 and CDR2: SGHTA and FQGTGA.

CDR3 sequence reads: CASTVGAGGNEKLFF. DNA for the CDR3: TGTGCCAGCACCGTAGGGGCAGGAGGAAATGAAAAACTGTTTTTT. The V and J genes are TRBV28 and TRBJ1-4; TRBD1 might be the D (5 bases). Trimming shortened V by 7 bases and J by 5 bases, and 17 bases separated the two germline ends. The germline V gene has CDR1 MDHEN and CDR2 SYDVKM. The CDR3 runs to 15 residues.

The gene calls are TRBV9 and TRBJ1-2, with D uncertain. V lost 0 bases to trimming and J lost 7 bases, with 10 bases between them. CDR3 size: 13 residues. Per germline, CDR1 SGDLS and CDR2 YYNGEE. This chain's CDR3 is CASSVDMYGGYTF. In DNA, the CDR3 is TGTGCCAGCAGCGTAGACATGTACGGTGGCTACACCTTC.

The CDR3: CASSFEGGQPQHF. For the CDR3, the DNA is TGTGCCAGCAGTTTTGAGGGGGGTCAGCCCCAGCATTTT. V is TRBV12-3 or TRBV12-4 and J is TRBJ1-5; tentatively, D is TRBD1 (6 bases). The CDR3 runs to 13 residues. The V end lost 3 bases, the J end lost 6 bases, and 9 bases lay between the germline ends.

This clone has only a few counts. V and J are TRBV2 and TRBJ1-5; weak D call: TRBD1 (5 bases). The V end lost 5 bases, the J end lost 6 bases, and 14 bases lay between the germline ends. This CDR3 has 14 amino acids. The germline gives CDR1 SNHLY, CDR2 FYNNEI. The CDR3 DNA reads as TGTGCCAGCAGTTGGGGCGGGAGTGGTCAGCCCCAGCATTTT. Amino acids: CASSWGGSGQPQHF. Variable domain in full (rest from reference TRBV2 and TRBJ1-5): EPEVTQTPSHQVTQMGQEVILRCVPISNHLYFYWYRQILGQKVEFLVSFYNNEISEKSEIFDDQFSVERPDGSNFTLKIRSTKLEDSAMYFCASSWGGSGQPQHFGDGTRLSIL.

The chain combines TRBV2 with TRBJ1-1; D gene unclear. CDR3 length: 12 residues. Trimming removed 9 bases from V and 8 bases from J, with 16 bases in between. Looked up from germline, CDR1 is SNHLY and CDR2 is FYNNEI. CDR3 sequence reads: CARTGSEWEAFF. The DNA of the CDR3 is TGTGCCAGAACGGGTTCTGAATGGGAAGCTTTCTTT.

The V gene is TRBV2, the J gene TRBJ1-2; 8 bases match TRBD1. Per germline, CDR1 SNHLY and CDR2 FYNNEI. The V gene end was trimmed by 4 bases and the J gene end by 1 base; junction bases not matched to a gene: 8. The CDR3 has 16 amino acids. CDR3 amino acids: CASSGGDRRFNYGYTF. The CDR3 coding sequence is TGTGCCAGCAGTGGCGGGGACAGGCGTTTTAACTATGGCTACACCTTC. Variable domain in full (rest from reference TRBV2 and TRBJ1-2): EPEVTQTPSHQVTQMGQEVILRCVPISNHLYFYWYRQILGQKVEFLVSFYNNEISEKSEIFDDQFSVERPDGSNFTLKIRSTKLEDSAMYFCASSGGDRRFNYGYTFGSGTRLTVV.

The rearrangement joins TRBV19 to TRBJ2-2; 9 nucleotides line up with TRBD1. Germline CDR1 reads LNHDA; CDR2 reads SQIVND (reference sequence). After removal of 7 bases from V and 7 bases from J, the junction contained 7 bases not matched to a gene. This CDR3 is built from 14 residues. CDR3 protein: CASTHRGRGGELFF. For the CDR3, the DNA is TGTGCCAGTACACACAGGGGGCGAGGCGGGGAGCTGTTTTTT.

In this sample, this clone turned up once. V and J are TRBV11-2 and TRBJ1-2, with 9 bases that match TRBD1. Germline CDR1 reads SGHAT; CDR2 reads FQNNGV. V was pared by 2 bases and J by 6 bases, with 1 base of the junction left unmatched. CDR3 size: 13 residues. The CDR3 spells CASSLRTGDGYTF. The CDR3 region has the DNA TGTGCCAGCAGCTTAAGGACAGGGGATGGCTACACCTTC. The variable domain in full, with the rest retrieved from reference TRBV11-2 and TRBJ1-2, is EAGVAQSPRYKIIEKRQSVAFWCNPISGHATLYWYQQILGQGPKLLIQFQNNGVVDDSQLPKDRFSAERLKGVDSTLKIQPAKLEDSAVYLCASSLRTGDGYTFGSGTRLTVV.